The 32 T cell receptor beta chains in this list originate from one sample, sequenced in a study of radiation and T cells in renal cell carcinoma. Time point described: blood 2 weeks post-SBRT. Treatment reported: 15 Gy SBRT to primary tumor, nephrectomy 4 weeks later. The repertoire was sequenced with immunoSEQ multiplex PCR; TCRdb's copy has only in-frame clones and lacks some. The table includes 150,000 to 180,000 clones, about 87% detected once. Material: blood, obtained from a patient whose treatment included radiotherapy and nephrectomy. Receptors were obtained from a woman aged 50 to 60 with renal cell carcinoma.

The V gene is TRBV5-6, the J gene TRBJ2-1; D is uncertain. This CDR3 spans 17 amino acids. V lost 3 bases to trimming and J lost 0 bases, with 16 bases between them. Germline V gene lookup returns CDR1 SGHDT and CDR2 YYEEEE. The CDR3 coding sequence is TGTGCCAGCAGCTCACAGAAGACCCCCAGCTCCTACAATGAGCAGTTCTTC. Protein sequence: CASSSQKTPSSYNEQFF. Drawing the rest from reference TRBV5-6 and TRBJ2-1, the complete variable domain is DAGVTQSPTHLIKTRGQQVTLRCSPKSGHDTVSWYQQALGQGPQFIFQYYEEEERQRGNFPDRFSGHQFPNYSSELNVNALLLGDSALYLCASSSQKTPSSYNEQFFGPGTRLTVL.

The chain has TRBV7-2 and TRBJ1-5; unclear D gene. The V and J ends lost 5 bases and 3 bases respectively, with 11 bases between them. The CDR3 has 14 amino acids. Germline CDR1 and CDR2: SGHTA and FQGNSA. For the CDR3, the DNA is TGTGCCAGCAGCCCCGACCCTGACAATCAGCCCCAGCATTTT. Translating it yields CASSPDPDNQPQHF. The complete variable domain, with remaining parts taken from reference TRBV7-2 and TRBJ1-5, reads GAGVSQSPSNKVTEKGKDVELRCDPISGHTALYWYRQSLGQGLEFLIYFQGNSAPDKSGLPSDRFSAERTGGSVSTLTIQRTQQEDSAVYLCASSPDPDNQPQHFGDGTRLSIL.

Here the CDR3 DNA reads TGTGCCAGTAGTATAGGGGGATCTGGGGCCAACGTCCTGACTTTC. Its protein product is CASSIGGSGANVLTF. The rearrangement links TRBV19 to TRBJ2-6; D not certain. Looked up from germline, CDR1 is LNHDA and CDR2 is SQIVND (reference sequence). The CDR3 sequence is 15 residues long. V gave up 1 base and J gave up 1 base, with 5 bases separating them.

The CDR3 nucleotides read TGTGCCAGCAGCGCCCTTAGGGGCGCTAAGACAGATACGCAGTATTTT. Translated, it gives CASSALRGAKTDTQYF. The J gene is TRBJ2-3, the V gene TRBV7-6; D is possibly TRBD1 (5 bases). The CDR3 loop spans 16 amino acids. Looked up from germline, CDR1 is SGHVS and CDR2 is FNYEAQ. Deletions cut 5 bases from V and 3 bases from J, with 18 bases between.

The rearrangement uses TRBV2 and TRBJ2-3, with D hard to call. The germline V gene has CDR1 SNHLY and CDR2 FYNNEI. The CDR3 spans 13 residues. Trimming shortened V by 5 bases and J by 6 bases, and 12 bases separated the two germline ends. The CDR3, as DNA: TGTGCCAGCAGTAGAAACTCTATGGATACGCAGTATTTT. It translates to CASSRNSMDTQYF.

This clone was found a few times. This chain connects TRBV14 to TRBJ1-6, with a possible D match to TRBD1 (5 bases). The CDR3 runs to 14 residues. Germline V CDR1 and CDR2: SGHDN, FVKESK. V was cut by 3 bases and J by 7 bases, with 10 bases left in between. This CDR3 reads CASSQGRENSPLHF. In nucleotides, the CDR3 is TGTGCCAGCAGCCAGGGCAGGGAGAATTCACCCCTCCACTTT.

As DNA, the CDR3 is TGCGCCAGCAGCTATACGACCGGACTCAGCTCTGGAAACACCATATATTTT. It encodes CASSYTTGLSSGNTIYF. The chain links TRBV5-1 to TRBJ1-3; D remains unclear. Germline V CDR1 and CDR2: SGHRS, YFSETQ. The length of the CDR3 is 17 residues. The V end was cut by 3 bases, the J end by 0 bases, with 16 bases between.

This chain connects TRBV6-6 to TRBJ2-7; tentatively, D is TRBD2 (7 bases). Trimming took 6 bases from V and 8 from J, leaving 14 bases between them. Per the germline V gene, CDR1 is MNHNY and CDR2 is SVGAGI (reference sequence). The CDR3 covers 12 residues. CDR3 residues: CASSPPGGKQYF. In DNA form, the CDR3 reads TGTGCCAGCAGCCCGCCGGGGGGCAAGCAGTACTTC.

The CDR3 DNA reads as TGCAGCGCAAGAGGGACGGTGTATGGCTACACCTTC. It encodes CSARGTVYGYTF. V gene TRBV29-1 combines with J gene TRBJ1-2, with D perhaps matching TRBD1 (5 bases). Germline V lookup: CDR1 SQVTM, CDR2 ANQGSEA. There are 12 residues in the CDR3. V shed 7 bases and J shed 5 bases, with 14 bases lying between them.

In nucleotides, the CDR3 is TGTGCCAGCAGCGTTTCGGGACAGAAAAACATTCAGTACTTC. Protein product: CASSVSGQKNIQYF. V usage is TRBV2 and J usage is TRBJ2-4; 7 bases match TRBD1. Germline CDR1 SNHLY, CDR2 FYNNEI. The CDR3 is made up of 14 amino acids. V dropped 6 bases and J dropped 4; count of bases not matched to a gene: 6.

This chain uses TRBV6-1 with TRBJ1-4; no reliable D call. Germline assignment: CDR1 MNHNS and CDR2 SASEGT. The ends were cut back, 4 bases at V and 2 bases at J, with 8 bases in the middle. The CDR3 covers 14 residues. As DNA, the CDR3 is TGTGCCAGCAGTGGGCCCGGCACTAATGAAAAACTGTTTTTT. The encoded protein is CASSGPGTNEKLFF.

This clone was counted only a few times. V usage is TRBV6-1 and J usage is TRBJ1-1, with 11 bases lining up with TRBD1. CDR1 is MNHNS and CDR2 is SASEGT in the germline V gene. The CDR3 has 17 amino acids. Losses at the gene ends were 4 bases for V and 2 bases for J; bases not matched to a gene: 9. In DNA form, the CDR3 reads TGTGCCAGCAGTGGACGGACAGGGGGCTTGGGTAACACTGAAGCTTTCTTT. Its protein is CASSGRTGGLGNTEAFF.

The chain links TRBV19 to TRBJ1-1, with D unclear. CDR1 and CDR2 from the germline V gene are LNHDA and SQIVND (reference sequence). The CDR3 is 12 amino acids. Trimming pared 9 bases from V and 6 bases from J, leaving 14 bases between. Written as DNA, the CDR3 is TGTGCCAGCGCCGATCGGACGGCTGAAGCTTTCTTT. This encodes CASADRTAEAFF.

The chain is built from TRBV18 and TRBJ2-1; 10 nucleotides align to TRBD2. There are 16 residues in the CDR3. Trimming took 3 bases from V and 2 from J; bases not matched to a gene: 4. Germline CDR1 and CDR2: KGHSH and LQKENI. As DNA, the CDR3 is TGTGCCAGCTCACCTGGTAGCGGGGGGACCTACAATGAGCAGTTCTTC. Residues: CASSPGSGGTYNEQFF.

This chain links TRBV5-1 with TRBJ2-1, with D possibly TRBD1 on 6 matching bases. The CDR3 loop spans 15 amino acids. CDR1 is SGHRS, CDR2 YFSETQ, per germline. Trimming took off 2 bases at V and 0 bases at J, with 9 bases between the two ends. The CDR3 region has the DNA TGCGCCAGCAGCTTACAGGGAAACTCCTACAATGAGCAGTTCTTC. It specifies CASSLQGNSYNEQFF.

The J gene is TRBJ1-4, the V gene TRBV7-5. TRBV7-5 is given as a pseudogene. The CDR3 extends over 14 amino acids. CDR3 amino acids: CASSFSGELEKLFF. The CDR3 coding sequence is TGTGCCAGCAGCTTTTCCGGGGAACTTGAAAAACTGTTTTTT.

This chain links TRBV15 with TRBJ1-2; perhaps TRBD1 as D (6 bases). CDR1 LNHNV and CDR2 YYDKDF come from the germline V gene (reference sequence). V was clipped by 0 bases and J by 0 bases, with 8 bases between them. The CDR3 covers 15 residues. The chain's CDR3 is CATSREGGSNYGYTF. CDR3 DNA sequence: TGTGCCACCAGCAGAGAAGGGGGGTCTAACTATGGCTACACCTTC.

CDR3 sequence reads: CASSPSTSGGAADTQYF. For the CDR3, the DNA is TGTGCCAGCAGCCCATCGACTAGCGGGGGGGCCGCGGATACGCAGTATTTT. The chain uses TRBV4-2 and TRBJ2-3; 14 nucleotides align to TRBD2. Germline lookup yields CDR1 LGHNA and CDR2 YNFKEQ. This CDR3 is built from 17 residues. The V segment lost 4 bases and the J segment 6 bases; nucleotides outside the gene matches: 9.

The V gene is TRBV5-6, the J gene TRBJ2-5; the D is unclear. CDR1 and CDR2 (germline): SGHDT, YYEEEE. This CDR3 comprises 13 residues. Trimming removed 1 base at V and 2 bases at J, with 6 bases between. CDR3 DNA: TGTGCCAGCAGCTTGTGGCAACAAGAGACCCAGTACTTC. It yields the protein CASSLWQQETQYF.

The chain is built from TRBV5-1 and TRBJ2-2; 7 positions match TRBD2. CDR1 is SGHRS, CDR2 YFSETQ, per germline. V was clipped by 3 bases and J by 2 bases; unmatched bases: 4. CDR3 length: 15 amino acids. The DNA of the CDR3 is TGCGCCAGCAGCTACCGGGACTATAACACCGGGGAGCTGTTTTTT. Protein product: CASSYRDYNTGELFF. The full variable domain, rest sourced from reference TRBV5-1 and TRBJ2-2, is KAGVTQTPRYLIKTRGQQVTLSCSPISGHRSVSWYQQTPGQGLQFLFEYFSETQRNKGNFPGRFSGRQFSNSRSEMNVSTLELGDSALYLCASSYRDYNTGELFFGEGSRLTVL.

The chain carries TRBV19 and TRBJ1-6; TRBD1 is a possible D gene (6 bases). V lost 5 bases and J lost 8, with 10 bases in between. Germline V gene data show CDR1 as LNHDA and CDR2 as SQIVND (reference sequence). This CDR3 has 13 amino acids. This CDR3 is CASSSDSYSPLHF. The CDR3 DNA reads TGTGCCAGTAGTTCGGACAGTTATTCACCCCTCCACTTT.

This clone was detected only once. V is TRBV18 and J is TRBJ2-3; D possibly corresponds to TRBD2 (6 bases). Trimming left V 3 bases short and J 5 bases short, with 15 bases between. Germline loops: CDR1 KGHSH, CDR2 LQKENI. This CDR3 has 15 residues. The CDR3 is CASSPRAGRGDTQYF. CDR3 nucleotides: TGTGCCAGCTCACCGCGGGCAGGGCGGGGAGATACGCAGTATTTT.

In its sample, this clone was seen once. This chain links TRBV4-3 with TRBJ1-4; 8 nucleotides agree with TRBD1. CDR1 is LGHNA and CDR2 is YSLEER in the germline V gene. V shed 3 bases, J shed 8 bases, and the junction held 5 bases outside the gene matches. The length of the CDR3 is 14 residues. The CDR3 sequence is CASSQSTGEEKLFF. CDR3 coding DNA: TGCGCCAGCAGCCAGTCGACAGGGGAGGAAAAACTGTTTTTT.

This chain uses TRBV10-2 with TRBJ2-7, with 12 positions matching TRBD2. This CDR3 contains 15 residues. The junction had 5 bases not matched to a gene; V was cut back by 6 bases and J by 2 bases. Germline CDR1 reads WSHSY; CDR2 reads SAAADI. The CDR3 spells CASRGGLAGPYEQYF. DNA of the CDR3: TGCGCCAGCAGGGGGGGACTAGCGGGCCCCTACGAGCAGTACTTC.

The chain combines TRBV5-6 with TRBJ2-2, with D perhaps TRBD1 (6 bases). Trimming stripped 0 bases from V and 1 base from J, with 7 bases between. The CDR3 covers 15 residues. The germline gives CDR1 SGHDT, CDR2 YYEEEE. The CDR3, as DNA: TGTGCCAGCAGCTTGGTGGACAGGAACACCGGGGAGCTGTTTTTT. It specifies CASSLVDRNTGELFF.

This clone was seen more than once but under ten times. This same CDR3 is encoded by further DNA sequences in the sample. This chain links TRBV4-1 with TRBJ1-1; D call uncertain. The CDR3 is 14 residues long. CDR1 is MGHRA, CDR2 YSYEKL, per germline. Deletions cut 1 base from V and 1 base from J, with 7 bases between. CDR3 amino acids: CASSQGTANTEAFF. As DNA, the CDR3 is TGCGCCAGCAGCCAAGGAACAGCGAACACTGAAGCTTTCTTT.

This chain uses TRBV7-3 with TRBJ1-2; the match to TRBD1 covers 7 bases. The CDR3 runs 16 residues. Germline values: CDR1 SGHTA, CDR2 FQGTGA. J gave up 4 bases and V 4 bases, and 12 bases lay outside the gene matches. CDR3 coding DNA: TGTGCCAGCAGCTCGAAAACAGGGGTGATCGCCTATGGCTACACCTTC. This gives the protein CASSSKTGVIAYGYTF.

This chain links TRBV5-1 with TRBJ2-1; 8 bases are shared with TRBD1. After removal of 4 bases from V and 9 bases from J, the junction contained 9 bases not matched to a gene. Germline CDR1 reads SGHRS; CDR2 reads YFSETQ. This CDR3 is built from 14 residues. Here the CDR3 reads CASSLRTGRGEQFF. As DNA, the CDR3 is TGCGCCAGCAGCCTGCGGACAGGGCGCGGTGAGCAGTTCTTC.

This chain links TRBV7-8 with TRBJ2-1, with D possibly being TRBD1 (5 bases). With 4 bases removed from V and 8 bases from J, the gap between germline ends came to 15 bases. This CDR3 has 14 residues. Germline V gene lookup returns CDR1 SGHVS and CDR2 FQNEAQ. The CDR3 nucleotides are TGTGCCAGCAGCTCCGGGTCGACAGACGATGAGCAGTTCTTC. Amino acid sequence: CASSSGSTDDEQFF. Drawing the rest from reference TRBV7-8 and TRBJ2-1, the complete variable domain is GAGVSQSPRYKVAKRGQDVALRCDPISGHVSLFWYQQALGQGPEFLTYFQNEAQLDKSGLPSDRFFAERPEGSVSTLKIQRTQQEDSAVYLCASSSGSTDDEQFFGPGTRLTVL.

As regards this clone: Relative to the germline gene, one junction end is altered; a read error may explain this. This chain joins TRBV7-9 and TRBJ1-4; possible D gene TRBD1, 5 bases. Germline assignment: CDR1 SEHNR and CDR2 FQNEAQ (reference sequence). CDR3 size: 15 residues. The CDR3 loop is CASSSTGGAKEKLFF. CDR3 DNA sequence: TGTGCCAGCAGCTCCACAGGAGGGGCTAAAGAAAAACTGTTTTTT.

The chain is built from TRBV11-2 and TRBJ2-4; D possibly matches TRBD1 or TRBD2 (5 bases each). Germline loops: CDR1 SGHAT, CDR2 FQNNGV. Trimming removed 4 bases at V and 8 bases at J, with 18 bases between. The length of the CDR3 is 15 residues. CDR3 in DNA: TGTGCCAGCAGCTCCCCCGAGGGGATGATTGACATTCAGTACTTC. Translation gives CASSSPEGMIDIQYF.

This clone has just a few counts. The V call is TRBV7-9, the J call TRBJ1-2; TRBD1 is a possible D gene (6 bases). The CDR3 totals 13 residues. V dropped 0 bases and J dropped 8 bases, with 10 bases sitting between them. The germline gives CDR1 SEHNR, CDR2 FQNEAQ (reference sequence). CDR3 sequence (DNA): TGTGCCAGCAGCTTAGCTTTGGGGGGCGGCTACACCTTC. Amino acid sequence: CASSLALGGGYTF.